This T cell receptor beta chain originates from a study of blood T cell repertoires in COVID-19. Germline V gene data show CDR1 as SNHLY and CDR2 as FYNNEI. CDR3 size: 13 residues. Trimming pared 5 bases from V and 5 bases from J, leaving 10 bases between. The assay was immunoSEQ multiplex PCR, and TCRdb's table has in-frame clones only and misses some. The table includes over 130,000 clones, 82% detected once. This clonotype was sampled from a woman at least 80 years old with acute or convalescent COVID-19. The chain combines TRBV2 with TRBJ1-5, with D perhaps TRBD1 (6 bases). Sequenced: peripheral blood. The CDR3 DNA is TGTGCCAGCAGTTTACAGGGTGATCAGCCCCAGCATTTT. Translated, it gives CASSLQGDQPQHF. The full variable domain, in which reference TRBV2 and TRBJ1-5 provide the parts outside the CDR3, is EPEVTQTPSHQVTQMGQEVILRCVPISNHLYFYWYRQILGQKVEFLVSFYNNEISEKSEIFDDQFSVERPDGSNFTLKIRSTKLEDSAMYFCASSLQGDQPQHFGDGTRLSIL.